This entry features one T cell receptor (beta chain) sequence. Its antigen remains unidentified. These data belong to a study of cytomegalovirus exposure and HLA in healthy donors. Looked up from germline, CDR1 is SGHKS and CDR2 is YYEKEE (reference sequence). This CDR3 is 12 amino acids long. The V end was cut by 3 bases, the J end by 3 bases, with 7 bases between. Findings and limits, study-wide: A later analysis showed HLA-associated TCR beta chains outstripping equally common others in clonal expansion.

Researchers ran the PCR with 60 Vbeta and 13 Jbeta primers. The assay was immunoSEQ multiplex PCR, and TCRdb's table has in-frame clones only and misses some. Of about 110,000 clones in the sample, 80% are singletons; the top ten hold around 0.24%. The sample taken for sequencing was PBMCs. This clonotype was sampled from a man in his fifties in good health and CMV-seronegative. The rearrangement links TRBV5-5 to TRBJ2-7, with no clear D. The CDR3 nucleotides are TGTGCCAGCAGCTCAAGCAACTACGAGCAGTACTTC. Its protein is CASSSSNYEQYF.